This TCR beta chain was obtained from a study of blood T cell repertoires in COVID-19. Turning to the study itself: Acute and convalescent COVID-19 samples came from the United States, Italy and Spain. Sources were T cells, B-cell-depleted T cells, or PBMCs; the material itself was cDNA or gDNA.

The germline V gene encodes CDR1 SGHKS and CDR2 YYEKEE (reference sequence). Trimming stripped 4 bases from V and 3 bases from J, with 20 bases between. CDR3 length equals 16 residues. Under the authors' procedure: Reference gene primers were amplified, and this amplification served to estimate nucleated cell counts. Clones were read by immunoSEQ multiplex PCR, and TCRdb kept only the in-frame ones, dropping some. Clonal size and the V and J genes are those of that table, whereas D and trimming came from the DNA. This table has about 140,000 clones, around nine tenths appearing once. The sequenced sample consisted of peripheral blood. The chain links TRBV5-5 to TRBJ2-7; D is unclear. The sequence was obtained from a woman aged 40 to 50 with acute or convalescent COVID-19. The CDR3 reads CASSPLGSRYLYEQYF. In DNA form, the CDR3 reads TGTGCCAGCAGCCCTTTGGGCTCCCGTTACCTCTACGAGCAGTACTTC.